This T cell receptor (beta chain) originates from a study of blood T cell repertoires in COVID-19. About the study: COVID-19 samples from acute and convalescent phases originated in the United States, Italy and Spain.

Assay: immunoSEQ multiplex PCR; the TCRdb copy retains only in-frame clones and omits some. The table shows about 420,000 clones, with around 90% occurring only once. The CDR3 has 13 residues. Trimming stripped 2 bases from V and 0 bases from J, with 4 bases between. Germline CDR1 and CDR2: MDHEN and SYDVKM. The gene calls are TRBV28 and TRBJ1-1, with D unclear. The sequenced sample was peripheral blood. This receptor was taken from a man between 18 and 35 years old with COVID-19, enrolled during active disease. The CDR3 DNA reads TGTGCCAGCAGTTTAAGAGTGAACACTGAAGCTTTCTTT. Translation gives CASSLRVNTEAFF. Drawing the rest from reference TRBV28 and TRBJ1-1, the complete variable domain is DVKVTQSSRYLVKRTGEKVFLECVQDMDHENMFWYRQDPGLGLRLIYFSYDVKMKEKGDIPEGYSVSREKKERFSLILESASTNQTSMYLCASSLRVNTEAFFGQGTRLTVV.